One and the same sample provided the 9 T cell receptor beta chains below, sequenced in a study of blood T cell repertoires in COVID-19. Sequencing was performed with immunoSEQ multiplex PCR; in TCRdb, only in-frame clones are kept and a portion is missing. The table records about 26,000 clones, around 87% of them present only once. The sequenced material came from peripheral blood. These receptors were obtained from a man in his sixties or seventies with acute or convalescent COVID-19.

The rearrangement uses TRBV19 and TRBJ2-6, with D possibly being TRBD1 (6 bases). The CDR3 contains 16 residues. In germline, CDR1 is LNHDA, CDR2 SQIVND (reference sequence). The V gene lost 8 bases and the J gene lost 2 bases, with 16 bases spanning the gap. Here the CDR3 reads CASAKQGEPGANVLTF. The CDR3 DNA reads as TGTGCCAGTGCCAAACAGGGAGAACCTGGGGCCAACGTCCTGACTTTC.

DNA of the CDR3: TGTGCCAGCAGCTTATCCTTAGACAGGGGCCAGCCCCAGCATTTT. This translates into CASSLSLDRGQPQHF. This chain joins TRBV7-8 and TRBJ1-5; 8 nucleotides agree with TRBD1. This CDR3 is built from 15 residues. In germline, CDR1 is SGHVS, CDR2 FQNEAQ. Trimming at V came to 2 bases and at J to 7 bases, leaving 7 bases not matched to a gene.

In nucleotides, the CDR3 is TGTGCCAGCCTAGGGACTAGCGGGCTCTCCTACGAGCAGTACTTC. Translated, it gives CASLGTSGLSYEQYF. The rearrangement joins TRBV3-1 (or the pseudogene TRBV3-2) to TRBJ2-7; 12 bases fit TRBD2. Losses at the gene ends were 8 bases for V and 0 bases for J; bases not matched to a gene: 5. CDR1 and CDR2 from the germline V gene are LGHDT and YNNKEL (reference sequence). This CDR3 comprises 15 residues.

This sequence joins TRBV11-2 and TRBJ2-1, with 9 bases aligning to TRBD2. This CDR3 has 16 residues. V trimming: 5 bases; J trimming: 6 bases; junction bases outside the gene matches: 11. Germline V gene data show CDR1 as SGHAT and CDR2 as FQNNGV. In nucleotides, the CDR3 is TGTGCCAGCAGCCCCATCCGAAGCGGGAGGTCCAATGAGCAGTTCTTC. Translating it yields CASSPIRSGRSNEQFF.

CDR3 nucleotides: TGCGCCAGCAGCTCGCGGACAGGACCCACTGAAGCTTTCTTT. Translation gives CASSSRTGPTEAFF. This sequence joins TRBV4-1 and TRBJ1-1, with TRBD1 matching over 7 bases. This CDR3 region has 14 residues. V lost 5 bases, J lost 4 bases, and 7 bases stayed unmatched. The germline CDR1 and CDR2 sequences are MGHRA and YSYEKL.

This clone was seen only a few times. The rearrangement joins TRBV4-2 to TRBJ1-5; possibly TRBD1 for D (5 bases). Germline V CDR1 and CDR2: LGHNA, YNFKEQ. The CDR3 has 15 residues. The V and J ends lost 4 bases and 2 bases respectively, with 12 bases between them. This CDR3 is CASSLNGGGNQPQHF. CDR3 bases: TGTGCCAGCAGCCTAAACGGGGGGGGCAATCAGCCCCAGCATTTT.

The V gene is TRBV7-3, the J gene TRBJ1-2, with 9 bases aligning to TRBD1. The V segment lost 6 bases and the J segment 7 bases; nucleotides outside the gene matches: 15. CDR1 is SGHTA, CDR2 FQGTGA, per germline. The CDR3 runs 16 residues. The CDR3 loop is CASSPSGTGSLGGYTF. The CDR3 DNA follows: TGTGCCAGCAGTCCTTCCGGGACAGGGTCCCTCGGTGGCTACACCTTC.

The chain carries TRBV6-2 or TRBV6-3 and TRBJ2-7; 9 nucleotides align to TRBD2. The CDR3 extends over 14 amino acids. CDR1 is MNHEY, CDR2 SVGEGT, per germline. Losses at the gene ends were 5 bases for V and 2 bases for J; bases not matched to a gene: 4. CDR3 coding DNA: TGTGCCAGCAGTCTGCGGGAGGGGCCCTACGAGCAGTACTTC. Protein product: CASSLREGPYEQYF.

The chain is built from TRBV28 and TRBJ1-5; D unresolved. The CDR3 runs to 12 residues. The V gene's germline CDR1 is MDHEN and CDR2 SYDVKM. The germline V and J ends were trimmed by 3 bases and 3 bases, with 3 bases remaining between them. CDR3 bases: TGTGCCAGCAGTTTCTCCAATCAGCCCCAGCATTTT. As protein: CASSFSNQPQHF. The full variable domain, in which reference TRBV28 and TRBJ1-5 provide the parts outside the CDR3, is DVKVTQSSRYLVKRTGEKVFLECVQDMDHENMFWYRQDPGLGLRLIYFSYDVKMKEKGDIPEGYSVSREKKERFSLILESASTNQTSMYLCASSFSNQPQHFGDGTRLSIL.